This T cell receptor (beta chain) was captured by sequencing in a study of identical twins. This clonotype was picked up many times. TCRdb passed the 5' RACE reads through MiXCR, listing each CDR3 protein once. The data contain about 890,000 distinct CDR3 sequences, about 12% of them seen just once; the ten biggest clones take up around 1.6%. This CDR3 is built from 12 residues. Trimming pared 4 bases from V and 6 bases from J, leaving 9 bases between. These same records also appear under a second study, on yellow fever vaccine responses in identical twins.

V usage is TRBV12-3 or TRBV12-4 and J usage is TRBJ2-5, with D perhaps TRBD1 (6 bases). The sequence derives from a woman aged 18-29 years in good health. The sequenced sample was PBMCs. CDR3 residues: CASSSRDKTQYF. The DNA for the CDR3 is TGTGCCAGCAGTTCCCGGGACAAGACCCAGTACTTC.